This paragraph covers one T cell receptor (beta chain) sequence. This clonotype was recorded at least ten times. What this receptor recognizes is not known. It has no much larger one-base neighbor in the sample; base qualities were not kept. TCR beta CDR3 regions were amplified from RNA transcripts. For the first round of RT-PCR on the TCR CDR3, the HTBI primer set was used together with the Qiagen OneStep RT-PCR kit. A second multiplex PCR round built the libraries, followed by size selection and purification. Sequencing of the libraries was done on an Illumina HiSeq2000 using paired-end 100 bp reads. The authors' analysis ran thus. SOAPnuke was used to process the raw data, with reads discarded if the reads contained adapters or uncalled bases, had a mean Phred below 15, or lacked an exact constant-primer or identifier match. COPE v1.2.5 was used to merge the high-quality paired reads, and each unique nucleotide sequence was defined as a clonotype. Clonotypes were aligned to IMGT TRBV, TRBD and TRBJ reference segments using MiTCR v1.1. The analysis included only V-J combinations with a frequency above 0.0001, which together covered about 99% of the repertoires. The TCS score was defined as the ratio of F50 (clonal expansion) to E x V (chaos), calculated using BLOSUM62-based TCRdist between CDR3 peptides within each V-J. Welch's t-statistics and random forest reduced several hundred V-J features to around 14, which were used in a naive Bayes classifier (R e1071). TCRdb reprocessing: public reads trimmed at Q25 with fastp, clones called with MiXCR, in-frame beta chains kept. Each record represents a unique CDR3 protein, reported with the most common genes and DNA among its rows. None of the V and J calls come from the authors' own analysis; TCRdb made them. This sample gives approximately 690,000 distinct CDR3 sequences in total; around 21% of them show up just once. The ten largest clones represent roughly a third of the sample.

The sample originates from a study of T cells in Graves' hyperthyroidism and ophthalmopathy (dated by TCRdb to between 2017 and 2020). Study-level background: Peripheral blood was sampled at the time of initial diagnosis, prior to any treatment. A discovery cohort of about 95 patients, 43 with Graves' ophthalmopathy and 57 with stable Graves' hyperthyroidism, was used to find distinguishing TCR V-J signatures. Prospective prediction of ophthalmopathy was tested in an independent validation cohort consisting of about 19 hyperthyroidism patients and some 16 patients who later progressed to ophthalmopathy. The approximately 100 discovery patients were randomly divided into training and test sets at a 7:3 ratio. In addition, the study compared T-cell repertoires in thyroid tissue and in blood from roughly six Graves' hyperthyroidism patients. Following sampling, methimazole starting at 30 mg daily was given to hyperthyroidism patients, and high-dose intravenous methylprednisolone was given to ophthalmopathy patients. The paper describes TCR Vbeta CDR3 sequencing of 135 peripheral blood samples, made up of 40 to 45 ophthalmopathy patients, some 80 hyperthyroidism patients and 17 progressor patients. The research as a whole found: Sample size was not statistically predetermined, and investigators were not blinded to group allocation. In validation, progression to ophthalmopathy was predicted by the model with roughly 71% sensitivity and 72% to 80% specificity, a median of roughly six months before onset. A 13 V-J signature model separated ophthalmopathy from stable hyperthyroidism, with roughly 88% sensitivity and roughly 82% specificity in cross-validation and 80%/75% in testing. Blood samples also contained most of the expanded thyroid clonotypes (frequency above 0.001), which suggests that blood repertoires may reflect thyroid immune responses.

In the ophthalmopathy patients, disease was moderately to severely active, with a Clinical Activity Score of 3 or more, a NOSPECS grade of 4 or more, and a duration of less than 3 months. Exclusion was applied to patients with uncontrolled infections, other autoimmune diseases, pregnancy or lactation. Diagnoses were based on clinical symptoms, serum thyroxine and TRAb, thyroid ultrasound and orbital computed tomography. PBMCs were separated from 10 ml of fresh peripheral blood using Ficoll-Paque density gradient centrifugation. Trizol reagent was used to extract total RNA, and RNA quality was then checked on an Agilent 2100 Bioanalyzer. Trimming at the junction amounts to 2 bases on V and 3 bases on J, and the germline ends lie 10 bases apart. The germline V gene supplies CDR1 MDHEN and CDR2 SYDVKM. The CDR3 has 14 amino acids, counting the end cysteine and phenylalanine. Only the CDR3 portion is preserved as DNA: 42 bases, with reading frame beginning at the first base.

Sequenced sample: blood. The chain joins TRBV28 to TRBJ2-5, with a tentative D gene TRBD1 over 5 matching bases. The source of this sequence is a man between 25 and 39 years old with Graves' ophthalmopathy. Here the CDR3 is given as CASSLAGYEETQYF. The DNA is TGTGCCAGCAGTTTAGCAGGGTATGAAGAGACCCAGTACTTC.